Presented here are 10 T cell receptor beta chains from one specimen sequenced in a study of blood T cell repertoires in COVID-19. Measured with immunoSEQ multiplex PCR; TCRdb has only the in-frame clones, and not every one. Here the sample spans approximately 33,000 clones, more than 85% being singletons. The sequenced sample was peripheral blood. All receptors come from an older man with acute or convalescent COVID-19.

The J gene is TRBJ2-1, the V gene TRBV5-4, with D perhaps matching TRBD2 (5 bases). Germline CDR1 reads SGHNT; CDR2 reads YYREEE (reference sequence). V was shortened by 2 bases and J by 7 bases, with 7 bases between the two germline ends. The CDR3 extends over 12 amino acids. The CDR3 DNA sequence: TGTGCCAGCAGCTTATCGGGGAATGAGCAGTTCTTC. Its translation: CASSLSGNEQFF.

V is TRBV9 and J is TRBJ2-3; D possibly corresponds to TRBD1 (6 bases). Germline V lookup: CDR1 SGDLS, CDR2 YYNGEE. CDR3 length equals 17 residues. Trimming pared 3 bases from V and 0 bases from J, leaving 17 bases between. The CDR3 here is CASSGGPGTPSTDTQYF. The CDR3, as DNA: TGTGCCAGCAGCGGCGGACCCGGGACACCCAGCACAGATACGCAGTATTTT.

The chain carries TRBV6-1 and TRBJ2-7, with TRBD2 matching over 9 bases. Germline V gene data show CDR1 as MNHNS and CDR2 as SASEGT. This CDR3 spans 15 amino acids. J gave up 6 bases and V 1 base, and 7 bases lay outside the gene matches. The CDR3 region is CASSEGGRARVEQYF. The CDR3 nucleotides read TGTGCCAGCAGTGAAGGCGGGAGGGCCCGGGTCGAGCAGTACTTC.

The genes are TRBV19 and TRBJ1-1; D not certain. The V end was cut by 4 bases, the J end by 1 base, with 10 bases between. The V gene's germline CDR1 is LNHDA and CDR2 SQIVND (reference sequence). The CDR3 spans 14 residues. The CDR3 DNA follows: TGTGCCAGTAGTACTTCGACACCGAACACTGAAGCTTTCTTT. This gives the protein CASSTSTPNTEAFF.

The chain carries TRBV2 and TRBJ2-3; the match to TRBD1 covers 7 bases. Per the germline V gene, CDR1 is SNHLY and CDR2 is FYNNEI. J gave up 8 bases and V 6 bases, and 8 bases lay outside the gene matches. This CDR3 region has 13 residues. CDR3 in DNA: TGTGCCAGCAGCGGGACAGACCAGGGTACGCAGTATTTT. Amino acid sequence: CASSGTDQGTQYF. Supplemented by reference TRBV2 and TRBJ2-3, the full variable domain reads EPEVTQTPSHQVTQMGQEVILRCVPISNHLYFYWYRQILGQKVEFLVSFYNNEISEKSEIFDDQFSVERPDGSNFTLKIRSTKLEDSAMYFCASSGTDQGTQYFGPGTRLTVL.

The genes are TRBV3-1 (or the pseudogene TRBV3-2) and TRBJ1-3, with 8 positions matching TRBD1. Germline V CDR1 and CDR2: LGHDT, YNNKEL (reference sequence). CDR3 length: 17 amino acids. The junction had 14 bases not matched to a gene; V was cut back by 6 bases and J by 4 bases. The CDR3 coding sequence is TGTGCCAGCAGTCACCTGCACCAGGGGGCGCCCGGAAACACCATATATTTT. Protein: CASSHLHQGAPGNTIYF.

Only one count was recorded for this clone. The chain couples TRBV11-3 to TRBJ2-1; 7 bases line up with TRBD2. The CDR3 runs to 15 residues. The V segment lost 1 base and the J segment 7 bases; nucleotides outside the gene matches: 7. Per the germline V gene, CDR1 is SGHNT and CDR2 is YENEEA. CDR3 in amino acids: CASSLAAGVMNEQFF. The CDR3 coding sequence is TGTGCCAGCAGCTTAGCGGCGGGAGTAATGAATGAGCAGTTCTTC.

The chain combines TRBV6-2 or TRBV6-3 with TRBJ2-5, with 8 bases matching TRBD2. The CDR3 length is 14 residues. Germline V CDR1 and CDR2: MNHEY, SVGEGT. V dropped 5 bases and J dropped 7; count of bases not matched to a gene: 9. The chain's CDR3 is CASSLSGSARTQYF. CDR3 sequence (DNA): TGTGCCAGCAGTCTAAGCGGGAGCGCTAGGACCCAGTACTTC.

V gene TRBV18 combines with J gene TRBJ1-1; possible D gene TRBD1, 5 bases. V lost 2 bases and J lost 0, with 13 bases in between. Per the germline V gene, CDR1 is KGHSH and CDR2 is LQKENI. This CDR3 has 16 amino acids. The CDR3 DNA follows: TGTGCCAGCTCACCAGTACAGGACTACATGAACACTGAAGCTTTCTTT. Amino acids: CASSPVQDYMNTEAFF.

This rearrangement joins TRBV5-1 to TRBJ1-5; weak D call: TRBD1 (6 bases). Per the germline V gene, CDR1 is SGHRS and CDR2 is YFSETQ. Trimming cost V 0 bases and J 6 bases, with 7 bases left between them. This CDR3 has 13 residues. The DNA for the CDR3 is TGCGCCAGCAGCTTGGACAGGGCTCAGCCCCAGCATTTT. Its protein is CASSLDRAQPQHF.